The clone carrying this T cell receptor (beta chain) was observed a few times. Because the CDR3's place on the DNA is in doubt, the DNA is left out and the CDR3 is given as listed by TCRdb. Indicated time point: before trial treatment. Those who qualified had advanced solid tumors (lacking tumor-infiltrating lymphocytes). This specimen belongs to a study of low-dose radiotherapy and immunotherapy resistance in tumors. About the study: Intravenously given cyclophosphamide 200 mg/m2 followed a two-week schedule that placed each dose one day before radiation and immunotherapy.

The CDR3 is 17 residues long, ends included. From germline, CDR1 is SGHKS and CDR2 YYEKEE (reference sequence). Alpha- and beta-chain coverage of first-strand cDNA came from TRAV- and TRBV-specific primers. With a V-primer adapter and a constant-region primer, TCRs were amplified for roughly 21 PCR cycles. TCRdb fed the reads into MiXCR, producing one record per CDR3 protein. Of 45,000 to 75,000 distinct CDR3 sequences listed, almost 25% were seen once; the top ten hold roughly 6%. The V and J genes are TRBV5-5 and TRBJ2-2; the listed D gene, TRBD2, was not tested against the DNA. The sample in question was PBMCs, obtained before treatment. The sequence derives from a male donor with prostate cancer. CDR3 sequence: CASRNYGPSNTGELFFF.